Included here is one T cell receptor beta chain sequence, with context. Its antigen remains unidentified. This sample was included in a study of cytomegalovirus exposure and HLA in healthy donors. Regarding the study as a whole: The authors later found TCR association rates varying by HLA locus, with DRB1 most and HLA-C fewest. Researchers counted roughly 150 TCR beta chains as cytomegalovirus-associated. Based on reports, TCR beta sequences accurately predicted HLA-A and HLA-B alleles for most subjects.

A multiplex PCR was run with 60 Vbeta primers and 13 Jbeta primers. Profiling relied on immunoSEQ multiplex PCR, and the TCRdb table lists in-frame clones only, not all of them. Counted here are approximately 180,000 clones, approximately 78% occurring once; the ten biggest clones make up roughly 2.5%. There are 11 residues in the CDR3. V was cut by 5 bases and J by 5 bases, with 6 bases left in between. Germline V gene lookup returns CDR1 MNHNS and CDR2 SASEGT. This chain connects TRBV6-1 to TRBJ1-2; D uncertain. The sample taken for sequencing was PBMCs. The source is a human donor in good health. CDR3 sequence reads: CASSYTYGYTF. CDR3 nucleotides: TGTGCCAGCAGTTACACGTATGGCTACACCTTC.